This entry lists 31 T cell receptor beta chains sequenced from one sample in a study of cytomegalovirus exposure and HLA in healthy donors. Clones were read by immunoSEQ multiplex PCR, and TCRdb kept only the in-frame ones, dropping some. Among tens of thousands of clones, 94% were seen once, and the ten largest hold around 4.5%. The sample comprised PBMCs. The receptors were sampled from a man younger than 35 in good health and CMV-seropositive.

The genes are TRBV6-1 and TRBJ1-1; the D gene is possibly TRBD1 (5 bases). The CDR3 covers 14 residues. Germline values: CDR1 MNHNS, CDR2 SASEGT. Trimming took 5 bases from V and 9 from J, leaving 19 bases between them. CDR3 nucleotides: TGTGCCAGCAGTCAAACCGGGACGGGGGTTCAAGCTTTCTTT. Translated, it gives CASSQTGTGVQAFF.

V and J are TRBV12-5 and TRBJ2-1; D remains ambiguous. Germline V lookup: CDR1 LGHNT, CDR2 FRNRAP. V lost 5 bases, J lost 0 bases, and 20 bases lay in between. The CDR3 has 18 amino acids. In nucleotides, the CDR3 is TGTGCTAGTGGTCCCGGGTCTACACCTCAGAGCTCCTACAATGAGCAGTTCTTC. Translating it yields CASGPGSTPQSSYNEQFF.

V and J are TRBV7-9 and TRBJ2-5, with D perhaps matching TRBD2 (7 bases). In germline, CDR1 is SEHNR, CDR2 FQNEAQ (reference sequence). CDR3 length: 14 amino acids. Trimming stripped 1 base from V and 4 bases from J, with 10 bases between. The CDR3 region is CASSLGGGRETQYF. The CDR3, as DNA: TGTGCCAGCAGCTTAGGGGGGGGGCGAGAGACCCAGTACTTC.

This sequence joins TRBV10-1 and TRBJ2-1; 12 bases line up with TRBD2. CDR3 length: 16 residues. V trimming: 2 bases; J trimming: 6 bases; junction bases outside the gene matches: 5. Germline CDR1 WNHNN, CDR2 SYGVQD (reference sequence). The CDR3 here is CASSENQLAGGNEQFF. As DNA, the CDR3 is TGCGCCAGCAGTGAGAACCAACTAGCGGGAGGCAATGAGCAGTTCTTC.

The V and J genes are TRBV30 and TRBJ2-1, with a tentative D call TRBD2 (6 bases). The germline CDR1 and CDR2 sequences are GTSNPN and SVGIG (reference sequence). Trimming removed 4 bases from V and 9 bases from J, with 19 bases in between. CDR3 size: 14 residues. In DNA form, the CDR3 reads TGTGCCTGGAATAGGCGGGGTAACTGGGGTGAGCAGTTCTTC. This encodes CAWNRRGNWGEQFF.

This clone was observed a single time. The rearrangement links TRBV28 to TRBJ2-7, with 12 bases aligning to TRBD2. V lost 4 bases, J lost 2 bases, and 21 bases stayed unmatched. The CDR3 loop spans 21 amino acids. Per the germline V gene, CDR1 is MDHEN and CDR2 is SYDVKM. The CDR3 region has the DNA TGTGCCAGCAGTTCATATAGGACTAGCGGGACGTCTATTTCCATGGCCTACGAGCAGTACTTC. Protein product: CASSSYRTSGTSISMAYEQYF.

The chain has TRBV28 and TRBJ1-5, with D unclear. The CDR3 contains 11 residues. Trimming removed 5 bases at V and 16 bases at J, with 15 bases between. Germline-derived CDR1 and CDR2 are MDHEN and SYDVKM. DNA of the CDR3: TGTGCCAGCAGTGAACTCCGGGAAAACCATTTT. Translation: CASSELRENHF.

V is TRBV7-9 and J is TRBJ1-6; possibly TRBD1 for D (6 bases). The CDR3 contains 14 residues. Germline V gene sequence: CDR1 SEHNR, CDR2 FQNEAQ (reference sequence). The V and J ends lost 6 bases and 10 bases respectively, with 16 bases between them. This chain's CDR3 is CASRPTGSASPLHF. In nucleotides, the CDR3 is TGTGCCAGCAGGCCTACAGGGTCTGCCTCACCCCTCCACTTT.

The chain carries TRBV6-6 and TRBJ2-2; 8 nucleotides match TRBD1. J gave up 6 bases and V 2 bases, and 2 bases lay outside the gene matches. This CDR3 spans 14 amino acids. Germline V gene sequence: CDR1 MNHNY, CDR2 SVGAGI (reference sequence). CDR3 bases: TGTGCCAGCAGTTACGCAGGGGGCCCCGGGGAGCTGTTTTTT. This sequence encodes CASSYAGGPGELFF.

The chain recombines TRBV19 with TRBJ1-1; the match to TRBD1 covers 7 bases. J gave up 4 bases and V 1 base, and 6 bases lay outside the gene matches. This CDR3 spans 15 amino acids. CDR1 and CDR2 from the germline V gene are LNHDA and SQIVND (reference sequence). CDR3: CASSIARGQATEAFF. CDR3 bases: TGTGCCAGTAGTATAGCGAGGGGGCAGGCCACTGAAGCTTTCTTT. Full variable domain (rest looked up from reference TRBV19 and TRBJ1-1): DGGITQSPKYLFRKEGQNVTLSCEQNLNHDAMYWYRQDPGQGLRLIYYSQIVNDFQKGDIAEGYSVSREKKESFPLTVTSAQKNPTAFYLCASSIARGQATEAFFGQGTRLTVV.

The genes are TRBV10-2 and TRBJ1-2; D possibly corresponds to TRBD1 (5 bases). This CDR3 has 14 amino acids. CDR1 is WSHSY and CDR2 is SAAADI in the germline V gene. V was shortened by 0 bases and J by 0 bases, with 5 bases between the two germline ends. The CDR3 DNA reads TGCGCCAGCAGTGAGTCGACAGCTAACTATGGCTACACCTTC. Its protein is CASSESTANYGYTF.

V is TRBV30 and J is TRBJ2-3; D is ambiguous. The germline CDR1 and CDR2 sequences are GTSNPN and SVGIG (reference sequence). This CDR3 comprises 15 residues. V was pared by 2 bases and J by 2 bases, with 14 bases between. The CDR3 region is CAWSLLGADTDTQYF. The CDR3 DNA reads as TGTGCCTGGAGTTTACTGGGCGCCGACACAGATACGCAGTATTTT. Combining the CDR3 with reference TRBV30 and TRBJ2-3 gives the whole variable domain SQTIHQWPATLVQPVGSPLSLECTVEGTSNPNLYWYRQAAGRGLQLLFYSVGIGQISSEVPQNLSASRPQDRQFILSSKKLLLSDSGFYLCAWSLLGADTDTQYFGPGTRLTVL.

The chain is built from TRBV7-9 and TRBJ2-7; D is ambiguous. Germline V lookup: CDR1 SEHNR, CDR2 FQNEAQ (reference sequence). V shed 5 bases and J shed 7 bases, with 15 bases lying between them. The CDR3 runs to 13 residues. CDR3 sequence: CASSALLQTEQYF. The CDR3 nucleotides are TGTGCCAGCAGCGCATTACTCCAAACGGAGCAGTACTTC.

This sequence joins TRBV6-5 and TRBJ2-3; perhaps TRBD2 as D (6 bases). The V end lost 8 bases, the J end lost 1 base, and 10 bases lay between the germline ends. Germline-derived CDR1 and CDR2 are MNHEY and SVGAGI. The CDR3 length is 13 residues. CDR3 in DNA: TGTGCCAGCCTAGCGAGGGGCACAGATACGCAGTATTTT. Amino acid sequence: CASLARGTDTQYF.

The CDR3: CASSPLDHSSYNEQFF. As DNA, the CDR3 is TGTGCCAGCAGCCCACTAGACCATAGCTCCTACAATGAGCAGTTCTTC. The chain links TRBV5-6 to TRBJ2-1, with D tentatively TRBD2 (5 bases). V lost 4 bases, J lost 0 bases, and 14 bases lay in between. CDR3 length: 16 amino acids. Germline V gene lookup returns CDR1 SGHDT and CDR2 YYEEEE. Full variable domain (remainder filled in from reference TRBV5-6 and TRBJ2-1): DAGVTQSPTHLIKTRGQQVTLRCSPKSGHDTVSWYQQALGQGPQFIFQYYEEEERQRGNFPDRFSGHQFPNYSSELNVNALLLGDSALYLCASSPLDHSSYNEQFFGPGTRLTVL.

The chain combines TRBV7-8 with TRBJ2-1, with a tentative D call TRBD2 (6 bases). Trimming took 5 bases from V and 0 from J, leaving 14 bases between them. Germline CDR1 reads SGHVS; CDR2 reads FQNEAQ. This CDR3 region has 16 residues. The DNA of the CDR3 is TGTGCCAGCAGCAATCAGCGGGTCCCCTCCTACAATGAGCAGTTCTTC. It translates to CASSNQRVPSYNEQFF.

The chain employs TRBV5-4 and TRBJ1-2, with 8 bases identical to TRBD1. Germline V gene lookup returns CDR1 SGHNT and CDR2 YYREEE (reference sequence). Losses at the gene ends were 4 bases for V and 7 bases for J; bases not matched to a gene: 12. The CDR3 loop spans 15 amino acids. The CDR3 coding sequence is TGTGCCAGCAGCCAGGGACAGGCTATCTCTGGTGGCTACACCTTC. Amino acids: CASSQGQAISGGYTF.

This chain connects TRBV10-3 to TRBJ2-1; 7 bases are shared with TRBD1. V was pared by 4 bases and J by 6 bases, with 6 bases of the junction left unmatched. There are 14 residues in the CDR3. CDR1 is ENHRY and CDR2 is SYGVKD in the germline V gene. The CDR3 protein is CAISGDRDLNEQFF. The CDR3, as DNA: TGTGCCATCAGTGGAGACAGGGATCTCAATGAGCAGTTCTTC.

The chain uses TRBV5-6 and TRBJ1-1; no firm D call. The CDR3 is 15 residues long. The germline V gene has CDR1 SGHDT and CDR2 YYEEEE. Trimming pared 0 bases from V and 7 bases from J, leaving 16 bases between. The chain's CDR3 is CASSLVVGMYDEAFF. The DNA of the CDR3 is TGTGCCAGCAGCTTGGTGGTCGGGATGTATGATGAAGCTTTCTTT.

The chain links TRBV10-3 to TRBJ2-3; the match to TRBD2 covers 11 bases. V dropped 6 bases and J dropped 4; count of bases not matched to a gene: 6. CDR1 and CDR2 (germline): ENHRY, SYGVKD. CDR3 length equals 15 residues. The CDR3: CAIRPTSGSSDTQYF. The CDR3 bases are TGTGCCATCAGGCCTACTAGCGGGAGTTCAGATACGCAGTATTTT.

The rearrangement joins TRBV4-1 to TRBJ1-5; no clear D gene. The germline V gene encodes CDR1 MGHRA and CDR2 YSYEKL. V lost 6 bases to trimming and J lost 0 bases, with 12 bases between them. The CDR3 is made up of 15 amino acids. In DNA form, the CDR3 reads TGCGCCAGCAGACCCCGGGATGTTAGCAATCAGCCCCAGCATTTT. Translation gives CASRPRDVSNQPQHF.

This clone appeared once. CDR3 region: CASSSVREGGTDTQYF. The CDR3 bases are TGTGCCAGCAGCTCCGTGCGGGAGGGAGGCACAGATACGCAGTATTTT. J is TRBJ2-3 and V is TRBV5-6, with 9 bases matching TRBD2. Germline trimming cut 3 bases from V and 1 base from J; bases unmatched to any gene: 6. The V gene's germline CDR1 is SGHDT and CDR2 YYEEEE. The CDR3 consists of 16 residues.

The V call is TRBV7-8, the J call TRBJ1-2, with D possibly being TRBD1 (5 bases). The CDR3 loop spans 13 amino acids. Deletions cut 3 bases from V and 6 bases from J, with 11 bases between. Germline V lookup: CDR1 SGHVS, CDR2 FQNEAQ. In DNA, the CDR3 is TGTGCCAGCAGCTTGCGGGGGGTGGATGGCTACACCTTC. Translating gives CASSLRGVDGYTF.

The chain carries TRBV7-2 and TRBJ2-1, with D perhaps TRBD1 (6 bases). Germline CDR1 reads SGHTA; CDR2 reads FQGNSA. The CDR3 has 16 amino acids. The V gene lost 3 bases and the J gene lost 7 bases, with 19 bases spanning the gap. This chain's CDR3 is CASSFLATSTGNEQFF. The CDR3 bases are TGTGCCAGCAGCTTTCTAGCTACTTCTACAGGGAATGAGCAGTTCTTC.

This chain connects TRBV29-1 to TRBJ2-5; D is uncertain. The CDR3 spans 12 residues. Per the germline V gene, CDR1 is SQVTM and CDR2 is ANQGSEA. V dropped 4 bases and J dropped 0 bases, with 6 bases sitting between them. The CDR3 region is CSVVQNQETQYF. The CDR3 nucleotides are TGCAGCGTTGTACAGAACCAAGAGACCCAGTACTTC.

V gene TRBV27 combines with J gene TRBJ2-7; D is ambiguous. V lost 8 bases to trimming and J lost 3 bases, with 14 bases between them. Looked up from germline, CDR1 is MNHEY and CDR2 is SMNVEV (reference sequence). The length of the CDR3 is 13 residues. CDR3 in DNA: TGTGCCAGCGGTCACAGTCTGTACTACGAGCAGTACTTC. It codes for CASGHSLYYEQYF.

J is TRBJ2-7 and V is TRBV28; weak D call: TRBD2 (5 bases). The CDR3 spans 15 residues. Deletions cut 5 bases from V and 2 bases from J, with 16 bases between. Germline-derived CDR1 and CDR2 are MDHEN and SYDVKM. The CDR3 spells CASSGPRRRAYEQYF. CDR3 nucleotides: TGTGCCAGCAGTGGACCTCGCCGGCGGGCCTACGAGCAGTACTTC.

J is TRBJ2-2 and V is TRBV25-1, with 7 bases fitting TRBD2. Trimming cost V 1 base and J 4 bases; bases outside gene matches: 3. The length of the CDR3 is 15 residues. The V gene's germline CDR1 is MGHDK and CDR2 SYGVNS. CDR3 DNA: TGTGCCAGCAGTGAATCGGGGGGTCGCACCGGGGAGCTGTTTTTT. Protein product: CASSESGGRTGELFF.

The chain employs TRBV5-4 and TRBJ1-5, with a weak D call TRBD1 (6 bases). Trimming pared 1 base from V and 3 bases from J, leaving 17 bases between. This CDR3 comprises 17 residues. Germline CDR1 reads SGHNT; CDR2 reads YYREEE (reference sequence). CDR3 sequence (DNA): TGTGCCAGCAGCTTGACAGGGAGAGGATATGACAATCAGCCCCAGCATTTT. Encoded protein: CASSLTGRGYDNQPQHF.

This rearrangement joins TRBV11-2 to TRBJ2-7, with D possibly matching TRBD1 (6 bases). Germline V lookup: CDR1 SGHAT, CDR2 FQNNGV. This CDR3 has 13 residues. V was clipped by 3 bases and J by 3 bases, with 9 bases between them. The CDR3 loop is CASSFRDNYEQYF. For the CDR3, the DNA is TGTGCCAGCAGCTTCCGGGACAACTACGAGCAGTACTTC.

CDR3 residues: CASSSYSTGIPFF. CDR3 nucleotide sequence: TGTGCCAGCAGCTCATACAGTACAGGGATTCCTTTCTTT. This rearrangement joins TRBV7-9 to TRBJ1-1; possibly TRBD1 for D (6 bases). The CDR3 totals 13 residues. V lost 4 bases, J lost 12 bases, and 18 bases lay in between. Germline V gene lookup returns CDR1 SEHNR and CDR2 FQNEAQ (reference sequence).